The 5 T cell receptor beta chains given below trace back to one sample, sequenced in a study of blood T cell repertoires in COVID-19. Sequencing was performed with immunoSEQ multiplex PCR; in TCRdb, only in-frame clones are kept and a portion is missing. The sample lists 50,000 to 65,000 clones; 72% were seen once. Sequencing was carried out using PBMCs or T cells enriched from blood (not recorded which). The source is a woman aged 55-70 years who had been exposed to COVID-19.

This clone was detected only a few times. CDR3 nucleotide sequence: TGTGCCAGCAGTGGGACAGGTTTCTATGGCTACACCTTC. Protein product: CASSGTGFYGYTF. The gene calls are TRBV7-8 and TRBJ1-2; 8 positions match TRBD1. V lost 6 bases, J lost 4 bases, and 4 bases stayed unmatched. The CDR3 contains 13 residues. Germline V gene data show CDR1 as SGHVS and CDR2 as FQNEAQ.

This clone was detected a few times. This chain uses TRBV18 with TRBJ2-1; D is perhaps TRBD1 (5 bases). Trimming cost V 5 bases and J 6 bases, with 11 bases left between them. The germline gives CDR1 KGHSH, CDR2 LQKENI. CDR3 length: 13 residues. This chain's CDR3 is CASSSSRGNEQFF. The CDR3 nucleotides are TGTGCCAGCTCATCGTCAAGGGGCAATGAGCAGTTCTTC.

This clone was counted between two and nine times. The chain carries TRBV11-2 and TRBJ2-4, with a weak D call TRBD1 (6 bases). Germline-derived CDR1 and CDR2 are SGHAT and FQNNGV. The V gene lost 5 bases and the J gene lost 4 bases, with 9 bases spanning the gap. CDR3 length: 13 amino acids. The CDR3 here is CASSVGQKNIQYF. The CDR3 coding sequence is TGTGCCAGCAGCGTCGGACAGAAAAACATTCAGTACTTC.

The genes are TRBV6-5 and TRBJ2-3, with 8 bases matching TRBD2. The CDR3 has 15 residues. Per the germline V gene, CDR1 is MNHEY and CDR2 is SVGAGI. Unmatched junction bases numbered 11, after V lost 8 bases and J lost 4 bases. CDR3 sequence: CASQTREGRADTQYF. CDR3 DNA: TGTGCCAGCCAGACCCGGGAGGGCCGGGCAGATACGCAGTATTTT.

This chain links TRBV28 with TRBJ1-2; 10 bases agree with TRBD1. The germline V gene encodes CDR1 MDHEN and CDR2 SYDVKM. J lost 5 bases, V lost 6 bases, and 18 bases had no gene match. The CDR3 is made up of 18 amino acids. The CDR3 protein is CASRGGGTGARFGYGYTF. CDR3 sequence (DNA): TGTGCCAGCAGGGGGGGAGGGACAGGGGCCCGCTTTGGGTATGGCTACACCTTC.